Detailed here is one T cell receptor (beta chain). The data are from a study of blood T cell repertoires in COVID-19. For the study at large: Donors in the United States, Italy and Spain gave samples during acute or convalescent COVID-19. T cells, B-cell-depleted T cells, or PBMCs provided the cDNA or gDNA that served as material.

Per the original data handling: For nucleated cells, counts were estimated from reference gene primer amplification. The data were produced by immunoSEQ multiplex PCR, yet TCRdb's version contains in-frame clones alone and is incomplete. The V and J calls and the clone size are those of that table, but D and trimming were determined from the DNA. The sample contains about 87,000 clones, about nine tenths of which appear only once. This TCR came from a woman aged 80 or older with acute or convalescent COVID-19. Sequencing used peripheral blood.

The CDR3: CASSLGWGGGNTIYF. The CDR3 DNA is TGCGCCAGCAGCTTGGGCTGGGGAGGTGGAAACACCATATATTTT. The chain recombines TRBV5-1 with TRBJ1-3, with no clear D. The V end was cut by 0 bases, the J end by 3 bases, with 10 bases between. CDR3 length: 15 amino acids. Germline CDR1 SGHRS, CDR2 YFSETQ. The entire variable domain, with the rest obtained from reference TRBV5-1 and TRBJ1-3, is as follows: KAGVTQTPRYLIKTRGQQVTLSCSPISGHRSVSWYQQTPGQGLQFLFEYFSETQRNKGNFPGRFSGRQFSNSRSEMNVSTLELGDSALYLCASSLGWGGGNTIYFGEGSWLTVV.